The 27 T cell receptor beta chains presented below share a single source sample, sequenced in a study of cytomegalovirus exposure and HLA in healthy donors. Amplification used 60 Vbeta primers and 13 Jbeta primers. Method: immunoSEQ multiplex PCR; TCRdb's copy keeps in-frame clones and lacks some. The sample records 95,000 to 100,000 clones, 78% being singletons. The sequencing input was PBMCs. These receptors came from a woman aged 55 to 70 in good health and CMV-seronegative.

The genes are TRBV25-1 and TRBJ2-3; D perhaps matches TRBD2 (6 bases). Trimming removed 4 bases at V and 5 bases at J, with 10 bases between. Germline CDR1 MGHDK, CDR2 SYGVNS. There are 13 residues in the CDR3. This chain's CDR3 is CASSGPGGDTQYF. CDR3 bases: TGTGCCAGCAGTGGACCCGGGGGAGATACGCAGTATTTT.

The chain carries TRBV4-3 and TRBJ2-3; TRBD1 is a possible D gene (5 bases). CDR1 and CDR2 (germline): LGHNA, YSLEER. Trimming left V 2 bases short and J 2 bases short, with 8 bases between. The CDR3 is 14 residues long. The CDR3 is CASSQQGTTDTQYF. Here the CDR3 DNA reads TGCGCCAGCAGCCAACAGGGAACCACAGATACGCAGTATTTT.

The chain is built from TRBV30 and TRBJ2-3, with a weak D call TRBD1 (6 bases). The CDR3 sequence is 13 residues long. Per the germline V gene, CDR1 is GTSNPN and CDR2 is SVGIG (reference sequence). V was pared by 1 base and J by 6 bases, with 11 bases between. The CDR3 DNA follows: TGTGCCTGGAGTGGGGGGCTGGAGGATACGCAGTATTTT. Its protein is CAWSGGLEDTQYF. The whole variable domain, remainder taken from reference TRBV30 and TRBJ2-3, is SQTIHQWPATLVQPVGSPLSLECTVEGTSNPNLYWYRQAAGRGLQLLFYSVGIGQISSEVPQNLSASRPQDRQFILSSKKLLLSDSGFYLCAWSGGLEDTQYFGPGTRLTVL.

This clone was observed a handful of times. V and J are TRBV5-6 and TRBJ1-5; 8 nucleotides match TRBD1. This CDR3 spans 16 amino acids. J was trimmed by 6 bases and V by 1 base; bases with no gene match: 9. Germline V gives CDR1 SGHDT, CDR2 YYEEEE. This chain's CDR3 is CASSLTGQGLSQPQHF. The CDR3 DNA follows: TGTGCCAGCAGCTTGACCGGACAGGGTTTAAGTCAGCCCCAGCATTTT.

The chain combines TRBV4-1 with TRBJ1-1, with a tentative D call TRBD1 (6 bases). The V gene's germline CDR1 is MGHRA and CDR2 YSYEKL. With 5 bases removed from V and 11 bases from J, the gap between germline ends came to 15 bases. This CDR3 is built from 12 residues. CDR3: CASSNRDTRAFF. The CDR3 coding sequence is TGCGCCAGCAGCAACCGGGACACGAGGGCTTTCTTT.

CDR3 amino acids: CASSMGGGYSNQPQHF. CDR3 in DNA: TGTGCCAGCAGCATGGGAGGGGGGTATAGCAATCAGCCCCAGCATTTT. J is TRBJ1-5 and V is TRBV7-2; possibly TRBD1 for D (6 bases). Germline V CDR1 and CDR2: SGHTA, FQGNSA. Trimming removed 5 bases from V and 0 bases from J, with 14 bases in between. The CDR3 extends over 16 amino acids.

V gene TRBV5-1 combines with J gene TRBJ2-2; 7 nucleotides match TRBD2. This CDR3 has 14 amino acids. Per the germline V gene, CDR1 is SGHRS and CDR2 is YFSETQ. The V segment lost 4 bases and the J segment 8 bases; nucleotides outside the gene matches: 8. In DNA form, the CDR3 reads TGCGCCAGCAGCGCCGGACTAGACATGGGGGAGCTGTTTTTT. Amino acids: CASSAGLDMGELFF.

J is TRBJ1-1 and V is TRBV6-5, with 9 bases matching TRBD1. This CDR3 has 15 amino acids. Germline V gene sequence: CDR1 MNHEY, CDR2 SVGAGI. V dropped 4 bases and J dropped 5; count of bases not matched to a gene: 8. The CDR3 DNA reads TGTGCCAGCAGTTCCCAACAGGGGGCAGTAACTGAAGCTTTCTTT. It specifies CASSSQQGAVTEAFF.

This clone was seen once. The chain uses TRBV19 and TRBJ2-1; 7 positions match TRBD2. This CDR3 contains 13 residues. The V gene end was trimmed by 5 bases and the J gene end by 7 bases; junction bases not matched to a gene: 5. The germline V gene has CDR1 LNHDA and CDR2 SQIVND (reference sequence). The CDR3 here is CASSASGTNEQFF. CDR3 DNA: TGTGCCAGTAGTGCTAGCGGTACGAATGAGCAGTTCTTC.

The chain has TRBV4-3 and TRBJ1-2; maybe TRBD1 (5 bases). The CDR3 runs 14 residues. V was shortened by 2 bases and J by 6 bases, with 13 bases between the two germline ends. Looked up from germline, CDR1 is LGHNA and CDR2 is YSLEER. The CDR3 loop is CASSQSGKMDGYTF. The CDR3, as DNA: TGCGCCAGCAGCCAATCAGGGAAGATGGATGGCTACACCTTC.

V gene TRBV5-4 combines with J gene TRBJ1-1; TRBD1 might be the D (5 bases). Germline-derived CDR1 and CDR2 are SGHNT and YYREEE (reference sequence). This CDR3 is built from 17 residues. V was shortened by 4 bases and J by 1 base, with 20 bases between the two germline ends. The CDR3 protein is CASSLDRPGTGNTEAFF. DNA of the CDR3: TGTGCCAGCAGCCTGGACCGCCCCGGGACTGGGAACACTGAAGCTTTCTTT. Looking up the rest from reference TRBV5-4 and TRBJ1-1 gives the full variable domain: ETGVTQSPTHLIKTRGQQVTLRCSSQSGHNTVSWYQQALGQGPQFIFQYYREEENGRGNFPPRFSGLQFPNYSSELNVNALELDDSALYLCASSLDRPGTGNTEAFFGQGTRLTVV.

This clone was observed a few times. The chain combines TRBV19 with TRBJ2-6, with 7 bases identical to TRBD1. Germline loops: CDR1 LNHDA, CDR2 SQIVND (reference sequence). The CDR3 sequence is 16 residues long. V shed 8 bases and J 0 bases; nucleotides not matched to a gene: 7. CDR3 sequence reads: CASSNRGSSGANVLTF. The CDR3 DNA follows: TGTGCCAGTTCGAACAGGGGAAGCTCTGGGGCCAACGTCCTGACTTTC. Complete variable domain (other parts from reference TRBV19 and TRBJ2-6): DGGITQSPKYLFRKEGQNVTLSCEQNLNHDAMYWYRQDPGQGLRLIYYSQIVNDFQKGDIAEGYSVSREKKESFPLTVTSAQKNPTAFYLCASSNRGSSGANVLTFGAGSRLTVL.

This sequence joins TRBV5-1 and TRBJ1-3, with D perhaps TRBD1 (6 bases). The CDR3 totals 20 residues. V was trimmed by 4 bases and J by 0 bases, leaving 26 bases between them. Germline V gives CDR1 SGHRS, CDR2 YFSETQ. CDR3 loop: CASSRGGGAASPSSGNTIYF. In DNA form, the CDR3 reads TGCGCCAGCAGCCGCGGAGGGGGGGCCGCGTCCCCTAGCTCTGGAAACACCATATATTTT.

The V call is TRBV25-1, the J call TRBJ2-3; D remains unclear. Trimming pared 0 bases from V and 1 base from J, leaving 8 bases between. The V gene's germline CDR1 is MGHDK and CDR2 SYGVNS. The CDR3 runs to 15 residues. The CDR3, as DNA: TGTGCCAGCAGTGAATACGGTCAGGGCACAGATACGCAGTATTTT. Its translation is CASSEYGQGTDTQYF.

V is TRBV19 and J is TRBJ2-2; the D gene is possibly TRBD1 (5 bases). Germline V lookup: CDR1 LNHDA, CDR2 SQIVND (reference sequence). The CDR3 is 13 residues long. V lost 8 bases, J lost 3 bases, and 10 bases lay in between. The CDR3: CASGLRDTGELFF. The DNA for the CDR3 is TGTGCCAGTGGTCTCAGGGACACCGGGGAGCTGTTTTTT. Full variable domain (remainder filled in from reference TRBV19 and TRBJ2-2): DGGITQSPKYLFRKEGQNVTLSCEQNLNHDAMYWYRQDPGQGLRLIYYSQIVNDFQKGDIAEGYSVSREKKESFPLTVTSAQKNPTAFYLCASGLRDTGELFFGEGSRLTVL.

This rearrangement joins TRBV13 to TRBJ2-5; 8 positions match TRBD2. J was trimmed by 0 bases and V by 5 bases; bases with no gene match: 5. This CDR3 comprises 15 residues. The germline V gene encodes CDR1 PRHDT and CDR2 FYEKMQ (reference sequence). CDR3 loop: CASSPAGADQETQYF. The CDR3 DNA reads TGTGCCAGCAGCCCAGCGGGAGCGGACCAAGAGACCCAGTACTTC.

This clone was observed a single time. This chain links TRBV23-1 with TRBJ1-5, with D hard to call. TRBV23-1 is an open reading frame, and its role is uncertain. The V end was cut by 3 bases, the J end by 0 bases, with 27 bases between. There are 21 residues in the CDR3. The CDR3 loop reads CASSHRFRGRGGVHSNQPQHF. For the CDR3, the DNA is TGCGCCAGCAGTCATAGATTTCGTGGGAGAGGCGGTGTCCATAGCAATCAGCCCCAGCATTTT.

This clone was picked up a small number of times. The chain links TRBV4-3 to TRBJ1-5; D might be TRBD1 (5 bases). The CDR3 extends over 15 amino acids. V lost 1 base and J lost 7, with 14 bases in between. Germline values: CDR1 LGHNA, CDR2 YSLEER. The CDR3 is CASSQVLDGGQPQHF. The CDR3 DNA sequence: TGCGCCAGCAGCCAAGTATTAGACGGGGGGCAGCCCCAGCATTTT.

The V call is TRBV7-9, the J call TRBJ2-5; 9 bases agree with TRBD1. Germline loops: CDR1 SEHNR, CDR2 FQNEAQ (reference sequence). Unmatched junction bases numbered 13, after V lost 5 bases and J lost 3 bases. The CDR3 is 17 amino acids. CDR3 sequence reads: CASSPLLDRGGEETQYF. The CDR3 DNA is TGTGCCAGCAGCCCGCTATTGGACAGGGGAGGTGAAGAGACCCAGTACTTC.

The rearrangement links TRBV7-9 to TRBJ1-4; D might be TRBD1 (5 bases). With 5 bases removed from V and 8 bases from J, the gap between germline ends came to 18 bases. The CDR3 runs 15 residues. Per the germline V gene, CDR1 is SEHNR and CDR2 is FQNEAQ (reference sequence). In nucleotides, the CDR3 is TGTGCCAGCAGCGGCGTATCGGGGGGTCGGGAAAAACTGTTTTTT. Amino acids: CASSGVSGGREKLFF.

V and J are TRBV19 and TRBJ1-5; TRBD1 might be the D (6 bases). This CDR3 has 14 amino acids. Trimming shortened V by 5 bases and J by 1 base, and 9 bases separated the two germline ends. Germline V gene data show CDR1 as LNHDA and CDR2 as SQIVND (reference sequence). CDR3 loop: CASSYDRSNQPQHF. The CDR3 DNA follows: TGTGCCAGTAGTTACGACAGGAGCAATCAGCCCCAGCATTTT.

This chain joins TRBV4-3 and TRBJ2-4, with D possibly matching TRBD1 (6 bases). The CDR3 has 16 amino acids. The germline CDR1 and CDR2 sequences are LGHNA and YSLEER. V lost 3 bases, J lost 6 bases, and 18 bases lay in between. The CDR3 reads CASSQEGGSGVNIQYF. CDR3 sequence (DNA): TGCGCCAGCAGCCAGGAAGGGGGTTCGGGCGTAAACATTCAGTACTTC.

V usage is TRBV7-2 and J usage is TRBJ2-7; weak D call: TRBD2 (7 bases). Deletions cut 5 bases from V and 7 bases from J, with 9 bases between. CDR1 and CDR2 (germline): SGHTA, FQGNSA. This CDR3 has 11 amino acids. The CDR3 is CASSGGAEQYF. CDR3 nucleotides: TGTGCCAGCAGCGGGGGGGCAGAGCAGTACTTC.

The genes are TRBV5-6 and TRBJ1-6, with TRBD1 matching 7 bases. CDR3 length: 17 amino acids. Germline V gene lookup returns CDR1 SGHDT and CDR2 YYEEEE. Trimming cost V 4 bases and J 7 bases; bases outside gene matches: 14. This CDR3 reads CASSPKPRQGPNSPLHF. For the CDR3, the DNA is TGTGCCAGCAGCCCTAAACCTCGACAGGGCCCAAATTCACCCCTCCACTTT.

The chain uses TRBV9 and TRBJ2-1; 7 nucleotides line up with TRBD2. The CDR3 contains 14 residues. After removal of 2 bases from V and 7 bases from J, the junction contained 6 bases not matched to a gene. Per germline, CDR1 SGDLS and CDR2 YYNGEE. CDR3 region: CASSVEREANEQFF. CDR3 sequence (DNA): TGTGCCAGCAGCGTCGAGCGGGAAGCTAATGAGCAGTTCTTC.

The chain couples TRBV15 to TRBJ1-1; no firm D call. Per germline, CDR1 LNHNV and CDR2 YYDKDF (reference sequence). The length of the CDR3 is 15 residues. V lost 0 bases, J lost 5 bases, and 13 bases lay in between. DNA of the CDR3: TGTGCCACCAGCAGAGATCGTTCGGGTGGGACTGAAGCTTTCTTT. It codes for CATSRDRSGGTEAFF.

The chain is built from TRBV2 and TRBJ2-5; 11 bases are shared with TRBD1. This CDR3 has 16 amino acids. V gave up 7 bases and J gave up 3 bases; unmatched junction bases: 10. The germline V gene encodes CDR1 SNHLY and CDR2 FYNNEI. The CDR3 protein is CASTFTGTGGKETQYF. The CDR3 DNA reads as TGTGCCAGCACCTTCACCGGGACAGGGGGAAAAGAGACCCAGTACTTC.